Presented here are 26 T cell receptor beta chains from one specimen sequenced in a study of T cells after yellow fever vaccination. TCRdb called the 5' RACE reads again in MiXCR, with one record for every CDR3 protein. Here the sample spans around 300,000 distinct CDR3 sequences, approximately 4% being singletons. The source material was PBMCs, sampled 5 days after the yellow fever booster vaccination. These receptors all come from a man in his late teens or twenties who received the YFV17D yellow fever vaccine.

This clonotype was counted between two and nine times. The gene calls are TRBV6-6 and TRBJ1-3; maybe TRBD1 (5 bases). The CDR3 runs 15 residues. The germline V gene has CDR1 MNHNY and CDR2 SVGAGI (reference sequence). Trimming removed 2 bases from V and 4 bases from J, with 12 bases in between. CDR3 sequence reads: CASSYTGTVGNTIYF. The CDR3 nucleotides are TGTGCCAGCAGTTACACCGGGACGGTGGGAAACACCATATATTTT.

The rearrangement uses TRBV11-2 and TRBJ2-5; 9 bases are shared with TRBD2. CDR3 length: 16 residues. Germline V gene sequence: CDR1 SGHAT, CDR2 FQNNGV. Trimming took 5 bases from V and 5 from J; bases not matched to a gene: 12. Written as DNA, the CDR3 is TGTGCCAGCAGCCCTCCTGAGCGGGGGGTAACGGAGACCCAGTACTTC. Protein sequence: CASSPPERGVTETQYF.

Here the CDR3 reads CASRAGMGKTQYF. Written as DNA, the CDR3 is TGTGCCAGCAGGGCAGGGATGGGGAAGACCCAGTACTTC. This chain links TRBV6-5 with TRBJ2-5; a possible D gene is TRBD1 (5 bases). V lost 6 bases to trimming and J lost 6 bases, with 14 bases between them. The CDR3 totals 13 residues. CDR1 and CDR2 (germline): MNHEY, SVGAGI.

This clonotype showed up just a few times. The chain recombines TRBV4-3 with TRBJ2-1; D gene unclear. Between the trimmed V and J ends, which lost 3 bases and 9 bases, there was a span of 15 bases. CDR3 size: 14 residues. Germline values: CDR1 LGHNA, CDR2 YSLEER. The CDR3 DNA reads TGCGCCAGCAGCCATTTATCTCAGCCCGGTGAGCAGTTCTTC. Translation gives CASSHLSQPGEQFF.

The chain links TRBV18 to TRBJ2-1, with D unclear. Trimming shortened V by 3 bases and J by 2 bases, and 11 bases separated the two germline ends. Per the germline V gene, CDR1 is KGHSH and CDR2 is LQKENI. The CDR3 sequence is 15 residues long. CDR3 residues: CASSPALQAYNEQFF. The CDR3, as DNA: TGTGCCAGCTCACCCGCCTTGCAGGCCTACAATGAGCAGTTCTTC. Full variable domain (missing parts from reference TRBV18 and TRBJ2-1): NAGVMQNPRHLVRRRGQEARLRCSPMKGHSHVYWYRQLPEEGLKFMVYLQKENIIDESGMPKERFSAEFPKEGPSILRIQQVVRGDSAAYFCASSPALQAYNEQFFGPGTRLTVL.

This rearrangement joins TRBV5-1 to TRBJ2-3; D possibly corresponds to TRBD2 (6 bases). The CDR3 consists of 15 residues. The V gene's germline CDR1 is SGHRS and CDR2 YFSETQ. V was clipped by 1 base and J by 11 bases, with 20 bases between them. The DNA of the CDR3 is TGCGCCAGCAGCTTGCGCGCGGGATACCTCCAGGGGCAGTATTTT. Protein product: CASSLRAGYLQGQYF.

This clonotype was detected only a few times. The chain couples TRBV7-6 to TRBJ2-7; no clear D. The V gene lost 4 bases and the J gene lost 6 bases, with 13 bases spanning the gap. Germline V gives CDR1 SGHVS, CDR2 FNYEAQ. The CDR3 runs 13 residues. In DNA form, the CDR3 reads TGTGCCAGCAGCTCGAGCCCCCCAGGCGAGCAGTACTTC. Its protein is CASSSSPPGEQYF.

The rearrangement links TRBV10-3 to TRBJ2-7; D possibly uses TRBD1 or TRBD2 (5 bases each). This CDR3 spans 13 amino acids. Germline values: CDR1 ENHRY, CDR2 SYGVKD. Trimming shortened V by 6 bases and J by 3 bases, and 12 bases separated the two germline ends. The CDR3 region is CAIRGDGLYEQYV. In nucleotides, the CDR3 is TGTGCCATCAGGGGGGACGGCCTCTACGAGCAGTACGTC.

Only a few counts were recorded for this clonotype. This chain joins TRBV27 and TRBJ2-7, with TRBD1 matching 9 bases. CDR3 size: 17 residues. The trim removed 6 bases at V and 2 bases at J, leaving 14 bases unmatched. From germline, CDR1 is MNHEY and CDR2 SMNVEV (reference sequence). The CDR3 sequence is CASRTTGTGSPTYEQYF. DNA for the CDR3: TGTGCCAGCAGAACAACCGGGACAGGGTCCCCAACCTACGAGCAGTACTTC.

This clonotype was seen ten or more times. This chain links TRBV5-1 with TRBJ2-3, with 7 bases lining up with TRBD1. V gave up 2 bases and J gave up 2 bases; unmatched junction bases: 2. This CDR3 spans 14 amino acids. Germline V gene data show CDR1 as SGHRS and CDR2 as YFSETQ. CDR3 bases: TGCGCCAGCAGCTTCGACAGGGCCACAGATACGCAGTATTTT. Amino acids: CASSFDRATDTQYF.

The chain uses TRBV24-1 and TRBJ2-1; TRBD1 aligns across 10 bases. J was trimmed by 8 bases and V by 4 bases; bases with no gene match: 7. CDR1 is KGHDR, CDR2 SFDVKD, per germline. This CDR3 spans 15 amino acids. For the CDR3, the DNA is TGTGCCACCAGTGACTCCGGGACAGGGGTCGATGAGCAGTTCTTC. Translating gives CATSDSGTGVDEQFF.

The chain couples TRBV4-1 to TRBJ2-5; no clear D gene. The CDR3 sequence is 16 residues long. Trimming cost V 0 bases and J 2 bases, with 13 bases left between them. The V gene's germline CDR1 is MGHRA and CDR2 YSYEKL. The CDR3 DNA sequence: TGCGCCAGCAGCCAAGATACTCTTGCCGGGCAAGAGACCCAGTACTTC. Its translation is CASSQDTLAGQETQYF.

This clonotype was detected many times. The chain employs TRBV5-1 and TRBJ2-3; 11 bases agree with TRBD1. Per the germline V gene, CDR1 is SGHRS and CDR2 is YFSETQ. Trimming removed 0 bases from V and 4 bases from J; junction bases left unmatched: 1. The CDR3 length is 15 residues. In nucleotides, the CDR3 is TGCGCCAGCAGCTTGGAGGGACAGGGGGCAGATACGCAGTATTTT. This sequence encodes CASSLEGQGADTQYF. Looking up the rest from reference TRBV5-1 and TRBJ2-3 gives the full variable domain: KAGVTQTPRYLIKTRGQQVTLSCSPISGHRSVSWYQQTPGQGLQFLFEYFSETQRNKGNFPGRFSGRQFSNSRSEMNVSTLELGDSALYLCASSLEGQGADTQYFGPGTRLTVL.

The chain joins TRBV4-1 to TRBJ2-2; D gene ambiguous. Trimming removed 3 bases at V and 6 bases at J, with 11 bases between. The length of the CDR3 is 14 residues. Per germline, CDR1 MGHRA and CDR2 YSYEKL. The CDR3 coding sequence is TGCGCCAGCAGCCAGGGTCTAGTGGCCGGGGAGCTGTTTTTT. Translated: CASSQGLVAGELFF.

The table lists this clonotype with a few counts. This chain connects TRBV12-3 or TRBV12-4 to TRBJ1-1; TRBD1 aligns across 8 bases. The CDR3 extends over 13 amino acids. Trimming took 6 bases from V and 10 from J; bases not matched to a gene: 10. CDR3 coding DNA: TGTGCCAGCAGCTCATCGACAGGGGTTCGAGCTTTCTTT. It translates to CASSSSTGVRAFF.

The chain employs TRBV7-6 and TRBJ2-7, with TRBD1 matching over 11 bases. Germline trimming cut 3 bases from V and 6 bases from J; bases unmatched to any gene: 1. CDR3 size: 13 residues. Germline lookup yields CDR1 SGHVS and CDR2 FNYEAQ. CDR3 coding DNA: TGTGCCAGCAGCTTTGGGACAGGGGGCGAGCAGTACGTC. Protein: CASSFGTGGEQYV.

This clonotype has just a few counts. CDR3 protein: CATSRDRRLTGGNGYTF. The DNA for the CDR3 is TGTGCCACCAGCAGAGATCGCAGATTGACAGGCGGTAATGGCTACACCTTC. The chain links TRBV15 to TRBJ1-2; a possible D gene is TRBD1 (6 bases). Per the germline V gene, CDR1 is LNHNV and CDR2 is YYDKDF (reference sequence). This CDR3 spans 17 amino acids. The germline V and J ends were trimmed by 0 bases and 6 bases, with 20 bases remaining between them.

The sample holds a few counts of this clonotype. This chain connects TRBV4-3 to TRBJ2-5; TRBD2 matches 13 bases. Unmatched junction bases numbered 3, after V lost 0 bases and J lost 2 bases. The CDR3 spans 17 residues. Germline-derived CDR1 and CDR2 are LGHNA and YSLEER. The CDR3 loop is CASSQDGTSGNQETQYF. DNA for the CDR3: TGCGCCAGCAGCCAAGACGGGACTAGCGGGAATCAAGAGACCCAGTACTTC.

This chain connects TRBV7-9 to TRBJ1-2; D gene unclear. The CDR3 length is 15 residues. CDR1 and CDR2 (germline): SEHNR, FQNEAQ (reference sequence). The V end lost 1 base, the J end lost 4 bases, and 13 bases lay between the germline ends. The CDR3 is CASSLGTSGGYGYTF. The CDR3 DNA reads TGTGCCAGCAGCTTAGGTACTTCGGGCGGCTATGGCTACACCTTC.

This clonotype was counted ten times or more. The chain employs TRBV7-6 and TRBJ2-7; TRBD1 matches 9 bases. The J segment lost 2 bases and the V segment lost 5 bases, leaving 7 bases of the junction unmatched. Germline CDR1 SGHVS, CDR2 FNYEAQ. CDR3 length equals 15 residues. The CDR3, as DNA: TGTGCCAGCAGCAACACCGGGACAGGGACCTACGAGCAGTACTTC. This codes for CASSNTGTGTYEQYF.

This sequence joins TRBV30 and TRBJ2-1, with D perhaps given as TRBD1 or TRBD2 (5 bases each). Trimming removed 2 bases at V and 6 bases at J, with 11 bases between. The CDR3 length is 13 residues. Germline V CDR1 and CDR2: GTSNPN, SVGIG (reference sequence). CDR3 DNA: TGTGCCTGGAGTTGGGACCGTGGCAATGAGCAGTTCTTC. This sequence encodes CAWSWDRGNEQFF.

This clonotype has ten or more counts. CDR3 region: CATRGWEDTEAFF. For the CDR3, the DNA is TGTGCCACGAGGGGGTGGGAGGACACTGAAGCTTTCTTT. This chain links TRBV11-2 with TRBJ1-1; tentative D call: TRBD1 (6 bases). Germline CDR1 is SGHAT and CDR2 is FQNNGV. The CDR3 totals 13 residues. Trimming pared 10 bases from V and 3 bases from J, leaving 15 bases between.

This clonotype has a count of ten or more. This chain uses TRBV28 with TRBJ2-6, with D possibly matching TRBD1 (6 bases). Trimming removed 8 bases at V and 1 base at J, with 15 bases between. Germline V gene sequence: CDR1 MDHEN, CDR2 SYDVKM. This CDR3 spans 16 amino acids. As DNA, the CDR3 is TGTGCCAGCGGTGGACAGCCGTTTTCTGGGGCCAACGTCCTGACTTTC. As protein: CASGGQPFSGANVLTF.

This clonotype was seen ten or more times. The gene calls are TRBV7-2 and TRBJ2-5; tentatively, D is TRBD1 or TRBD2 (6 bases each). V was trimmed by 6 bases and J by 4 bases, leaving 15 bases between them. Germline CDR1 reads SGHTA; CDR2 reads FQGNSA. The CDR3 is 14 residues long. The CDR3 region is CASSLGGGRETQYF. The CDR3 DNA reads as TGTGCCAGCAGTCTCGGAGGGGGACGAGAGACCCAGTACTTC.

Ten or more counts support this clonotype. This chain joins TRBV6-5 and TRBJ2-1; TRBD2 agrees at 10 bases. This CDR3 is built from 18 residues. CDR1 MNHEY and CDR2 SVGAGI come from the germline V gene. V was clipped by 3 bases and J by 4 bases; unmatched bases: 12. CDR3 sequence reads: CASSYSGNLAGGYNEQFF. The DNA of the CDR3 is TGTGCCAGCAGTTATTCGGGAAACTTAGCGGGGGGATACAATGAGCAGTTCTTC.

The J gene is TRBJ2-7, the V gene TRBV5-4, with 8 bases identical to TRBD1. The V gene's germline CDR1 is SGHNT and CDR2 YYREEE (reference sequence). CDR3 size: 15 residues. V shed 4 bases and J 3 bases; nucleotides not matched to a gene: 9. In DNA form, the CDR3 reads TGTGCCAGCAGCCCAGGACAGGGAAGGTTCTACGAGCAGTACTTC. Translating gives CASSPGQGRFYEQYF.